This entry lists 22 T cell receptor beta chains sequenced from one sample in a study of somatic mutations in cytotoxic T cells in rheumatoid arthritis. This table comes from immunoSEQ multiplex PCR, and its TCRdb copy is limited to in-frame clones, with some not included. Of some 19,000 clones listed, approximately 83% were seen once; the top ten hold 10% to 11%. Sequencing used CD8+ T cells sorted from blood. The receptors here all came from a man aged 18-30 years with rheumatoid arthritis.

The J gene is TRBJ2-2, the V gene TRBV7-6; D is possibly TRBD2 (7 bases). Germline values: CDR1 SGHVS, CDR2 FNYEAQ. Trimming removed 3 bases at V and 3 bases at J, with 14 bases between. CDR3 size: 16 residues. CDR3 region: CASSFGGGKDTGELFF. CDR3 DNA sequence: TGTGCCAGCAGCTTTGGGGGGGGCAAAGACACCGGGGAGCTGTTTTTT.

The rearrangement links TRBV11-2 to TRBJ1-1; TRBD1 matches at 8 bases. The CDR3 is made up of 14 amino acids. The V segment lost 3 bases and the J segment 12 bases; nucleotides outside the gene matches: 12. The germline V gene has CDR1 SGHAT and CDR2 FQNNGV. The CDR3: CASSFSGPRDRTFF. For the CDR3, the DNA is TGTGCCAGCAGCTTTAGTGGCCCCAGGGACAGGACTTTCTTT.

The gene calls are TRBV15 and TRBJ1-1, with 7 bases lining up with TRBD1. The germline V gene encodes CDR1 LNHNV and CDR2 YYDKDF (reference sequence). CDR3 length equals 14 residues. J was trimmed by 5 bases and V by 5 bases; bases with no gene match: 8. CDR3 bases: TGTGCCACCAGCGTACAGGGGAGAGGGACTGAAGCTTTCTTT. Protein product: CATSVQGRGTEAFF.

This clone was seen just once. V gene TRBV10-1 combines with J gene TRBJ1-1; 7 nucleotides match TRBD1. The germline gives CDR1 WNHNN, CDR2 SYGVQD (reference sequence). Trimming cost V 7 bases and J 5 bases; bases outside gene matches: 10. This CDR3 is 14 amino acids long. The CDR3 bases are TGCGCCAGCACCCCCGGGACAGAGGTTACTGAAGCTTTCTTT. It codes for CASTPGTEVTEAFF.

The V and J genes are TRBV19 and TRBJ2-4, with D tentatively TRBD1 (5 bases). CDR1 and CDR2 (germline): LNHDA, SQIVND (reference sequence). The V end was cut by 4 bases, the J end by 1 base, with 11 bases between. This CDR3 region has 15 residues. In nucleotides, the CDR3 is TGTGCCAGTAGTAAGGGGCAGGCCGCCAAAAACATTCAGTACTTC. This codes for CASSKGQAAKNIQYF.

The rearrangement links TRBV6-4 to TRBJ2-1; maybe TRBD1 (5 bases). This CDR3 has 14 residues. Per germline, CDR1 MRHNA and CDR2 SNTAGT. The V end was cut by 6 bases, the J end by 8 bases, with 17 bases between. In nucleotides, the CDR3 is TGTGCCAGCAGACAAACCACAGGATCTGATGAGCAGTTCTTC. This codes for CASRQTTGSDEQFF.

The chain has TRBV27 and TRBJ1-5; possibly TRBD1 for D (6 bases). Germline CDR1 MNHEY, CDR2 SMNVEV (reference sequence). V lost 3 bases to trimming and J lost 7 bases, with 10 bases between them. The CDR3 is 13 residues long. The CDR3: CASSFSGAQPQHF. The CDR3 DNA is TGTGCCAGCAGTTTTTCGGGGGCCCAGCCCCAGCATTTT.

The V gene is TRBV4-1, the J gene TRBJ1-2; 7 bases line up with TRBD1. V was clipped by 1 base and J by 4 bases; unmatched bases: 9. Germline-derived CDR1 and CDR2 are MGHRA and YSYEKL. The CDR3 extends over 16 amino acids. The CDR3 sequence: CASSQAPDRAGYGYTF. Here the CDR3 DNA reads TGCGCCAGCAGCCAAGCCCCCGACAGGGCGGGCTATGGCTACACCTTC.

V and J are TRBV27 and TRBJ2-3; a weak D match, TRBD2 (5 bases). Trimming took off 3 bases at V and 7 bases at J, with 11 bases between the two ends. The length of the CDR3 is 13 residues. From germline, CDR1 is MNHEY and CDR2 SMNVEV (reference sequence). CDR3 in DNA: TGTGCCAGCAGTTTTCGAGGGTCAAATACGCAGTATTTT. As protein: CASSFRGSNTQYF.

V is TRBV10-3 and J is TRBJ2-7; a weak D match, TRBD2 (6 bases). Trimming took off 4 bases at V and 3 bases at J, with 13 bases between the two ends. CDR1 is ENHRY, CDR2 SYGVKD, per germline. The CDR3 contains 14 residues. CDR3 sequence: CAISGSGDFYEQYF. CDR3 DNA sequence: TGTGCCATCAGTGGTTCCGGGGACTTCTACGAGCAGTACTTC.

The chain has TRBV7-2 and TRBJ2-1, with TRBD1 matching over 8 bases. V lost 1 base and J lost 7; bases outside the gene matches: 9. Germline V lookup: CDR1 SGHTA, CDR2 FQGNSA. The CDR3 covers 16 residues. CDR3 bases: TGTGCCAGCAGCTTAGGTACCAGGGGGCGATTTAATGAGCAGTTCTTC. Its translation: CASSLGTRGRFNEQFF.

This clone occurred a few times. Here the CDR3 DNA reads TGCGCCAGCAGCCAAGTTCAGGGGTCAGGCTCACCCCTCCACTTT. Protein: CASSQVQGSGSPLHF. The V gene is TRBV4-1, the J gene TRBJ1-6, with D maybe TRBD1 (6 bases). From germline, CDR1 is MGHRA and CDR2 YSYEKL. This CDR3 has 15 amino acids. Trimming removed 1 base from V and 10 bases from J, with 14 bases in between.

The chain employs TRBV10-3 and TRBJ2-2; D is perhaps TRBD1 or TRBD2 (6 bases each). Germline V gives CDR1 ENHRY, CDR2 SYGVKD. V was cut by 5 bases and J by 6 bases, with 10 bases left in between. The CDR3 is made up of 13 amino acids. Here the CDR3 reads CAISMEGAGELFF. CDR3 in DNA: TGTGCCATCAGTATGGAGGGGGCCGGGGAGCTGTTTTTT.

The chain combines TRBV9 with TRBJ2-1, with 10 bases identical to TRBD1. The CDR3 covers 16 residues. After removal of 4 bases from V and 8 bases from J, the junction contained 12 bases not matched to a gene. Germline CDR1 and CDR2: SGDLS and YYNGEE. The CDR3 loop is CASSPLGTGAHDEQFF. DNA of the CDR3: TGTGCCAGCAGCCCCCTCGGGACAGGGGCCCACGATGAGCAGTTCTTC.

The gene calls are TRBV10-3 and TRBJ1-1; no clear D. The CDR3 runs to 13 residues. Trimming stripped 6 bases from V and 7 bases from J, with 15 bases between. Germline V gene sequence: CDR1 ENHRY, CDR2 SYGVKD. CDR3: CAIRAQIMDEAFF. Written as DNA, the CDR3 is TGTGCCATCAGGGCCCAAATAATGGATGAAGCTTTCTTT.

The V gene is TRBV29-1, the J gene TRBJ1-1; possibly TRBD1 for D (6 bases). V was clipped by 3 bases and J by 4 bases, with 18 bases between them. The length of the CDR3 is 15 residues. Per the germline V gene, CDR1 is SQVTM and CDR2 is ANQGSEA. DNA of the CDR3: TGCAGCGTTGACGGGTTAACAGGGTTCGGCACTGAAGCTTTCTTT. This gives the protein CSVDGLTGFGTEAFF.

This chain uses TRBV7-9 with TRBJ1-1; D gene unclear. The germline CDR1 and CDR2 sequences are SEHNR and FQNEAQ (reference sequence). Trimming removed 7 bases at V and 4 bases at J, with 10 bases between. CDR3 length: 12 amino acids. CDR3 amino acids: CASTVQVTEAFF. The CDR3, as DNA: TGTGCCAGCACCGTGCAGGTCACTGAAGCTTTCTTT.

CDR3 in amino acids: CASGGGWNTEAFF. Written as DNA, the CDR3 is TGTGCCAGCGGGGGCGGTTGGAACACTGAAGCTTTCTTT. The V call is TRBV7-9, the J call TRBJ1-1; D possibly corresponds to TRBD1 (6 bases). The CDR3 runs to 13 residues. Trimming took 8 bases from V and 1 from J, leaving 11 bases between them. The V gene's germline CDR1 is SEHNR and CDR2 FQNEAQ (reference sequence). Full variable domain (missing parts from reference TRBV7-9 and TRBJ1-1): DTGVSQNPRHKITKRGQNVTFRCDPISEHNRLYWYRQTLGQGPEFLTYFQNEAQLEKSRLLSDRFSAERPKGSFSTLEIQRTEQGDSAMYLCASGGGWNTEAFFGQGTRLTVV.

J is TRBJ2-5 and V is TRBV14, with D unclear. The germline V and J ends were trimmed by 3 bases and 3 bases, with 11 bases remaining between them. Germline CDR1 and CDR2: SGHDN and FVKESK. This CDR3 comprises 14 residues. CDR3 sequence reads: CASSQFFVEETQYF. The DNA of the CDR3 is TGTGCCAGCAGCCAGTTCTTTGTAGAAGAGACCCAGTACTTC. Full variable domain (remainder filled in from reference TRBV14 and TRBJ2-5): EAGVTQFPSHSVIEKGQTVTLRCDPISGHDNLYWYRRVMGKEIKFLLHFVKESKQDESGMPNNRFLAERTGGTYSTLKVQPAELEDSGVYFCASSQFFVEETQYFGPGTRLLVL.

Points on this clone: Within the sample, other DNA sequences also encode this same CDR3. CDR3 loop: CASSVGGDSSYEQYF. The DNA of the CDR3 is TGTGCCAGCAGCGTAGGAGGGGACTCGTCCTACGAGCAGTACTTC. This chain links TRBV9 with TRBJ2-7; perhaps TRBD2 as D (6 bases). V was shortened by 0 bases and J by 1 base, with 11 bases between the two germline ends. The CDR3 runs 15 residues. Germline V gives CDR1 SGDLS, CDR2 YYNGEE. Filled out from reference TRBV9 and TRBJ2-7, the complete variable domain reads DSGVTQTPKHLITATGQRVTLRCSPRSGDLSVYWYQQSLDQGLQFLIQYYNGEERAKGNILERFSAQQFPDLHSELNLSSLELGDSALYFCASSVGGDSSYEQYFGPGTRLTVT.

The V gene is TRBV9, the J gene TRBJ2-5; 13 bases align to TRBD2. The junction had 12 bases not matched to a gene; V was cut back by 4 bases and J by 0 bases. Germline CDR1 SGDLS, CDR2 YYNGEE. The length of the CDR3 is 19 residues. The CDR3 bases are TGTGCCAGCAGCCGAAACCCGGGACTAGCGGGGTCCCACCAAGAGACCCAGTACTTC. It is translated as CASSRNPGLAGSHQETQYF.

This clone was observed once. This rearrangement joins TRBV7-9 to TRBJ1-1; 7 nucleotides agree with TRBD1. The CDR3 extends over 15 amino acids. The V gene's germline CDR1 is SEHNR and CDR2 FQNEAQ (reference sequence). V was pared by 5 bases and J by 4 bases, with 10 bases of the junction left unmatched. The CDR3, as DNA: TGTGCCAGCAGCCCCCCTAGGGGGCTAAGCACTGAAGCTTTCTTT. As protein: CASSPPRGLSTEAFF.